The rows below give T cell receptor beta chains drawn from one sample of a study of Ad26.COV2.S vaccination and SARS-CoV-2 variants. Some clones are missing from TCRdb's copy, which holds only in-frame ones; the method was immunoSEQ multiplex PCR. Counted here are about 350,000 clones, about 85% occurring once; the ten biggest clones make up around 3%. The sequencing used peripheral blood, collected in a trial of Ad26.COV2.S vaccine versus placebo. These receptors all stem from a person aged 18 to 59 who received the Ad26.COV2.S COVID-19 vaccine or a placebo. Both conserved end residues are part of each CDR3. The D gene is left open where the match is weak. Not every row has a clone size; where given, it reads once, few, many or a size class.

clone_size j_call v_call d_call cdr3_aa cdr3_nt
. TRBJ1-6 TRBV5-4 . CASSQDSNSPLHF TGTGCCAGCAGCCAGGACAGTAATTCACCCCTCCACTTT
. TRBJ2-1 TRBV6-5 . CASSLRHEGSYNEQFF TGTGCCAGCAGTTTAAGACACGAGGGCTCCTACAATGAGCAGTTCTTC
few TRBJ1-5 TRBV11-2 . CASSLGSTGWQPQHF TGTGCCAGCAGCTTAGGAAGTACAGGATGGCAGCCCCAGCATTTT
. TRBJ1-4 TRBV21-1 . CADTRRHRGFF TGTGCCGACACCCGTAGGCACAGGGGGTTTTTT
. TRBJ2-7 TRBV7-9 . CASGRLSYEQYF TGTGCCAGCGGTAGACTATCCTACGAGCAGTACTTC
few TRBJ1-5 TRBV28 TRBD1 CASSFTQGAGNQPQHF TGTGCCAGCAGTTTCACTCAGGGGGCAGGCAATCAGCCCCAGCATTTT
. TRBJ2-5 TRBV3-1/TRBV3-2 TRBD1 CASSQDLRRDRETQYF TGTGCCAGCAGCCAAGATCTCAGGAGGGACAGGGAGACCCAGTACTTC
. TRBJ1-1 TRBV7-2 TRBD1 CASSLGQGNTEAFF TGTGCCAGCAGCTTGGGACAGGGTAACACTGAAGCTTTCTTT
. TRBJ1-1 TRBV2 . CASTGWQPGTEAFF TGTGCCAGCACCGGTTGGCAGCCGGGCACTGAAGCTTTCTTT
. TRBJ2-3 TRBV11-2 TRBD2 CASSLDKRGGTDTQYF TGTGCCAGCAGCTTAGATAAGCGGGGGGGCACAGATACGCAGTATTTT
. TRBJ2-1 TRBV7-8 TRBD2 CASSPGGVVSYNEQFF TGTGCCAGCAGCCCCGGGGGGGTAGTTTCCTACAATGAGCAGTTCTTC
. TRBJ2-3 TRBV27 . CASCLRGLDGDTQYF TGTGCCAGCTGCTTGAGGGGTTTAGACGGCGATACGCAGTATTTT
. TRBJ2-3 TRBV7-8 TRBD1 CASSRTGDYTDTQYF TGTGCCAGCAGCAGGACAGGGGATTACACAGATACGCAGTATTTT
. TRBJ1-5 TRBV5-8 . CASSQRVTSYQPQHF TGTGCCAGCAGCCAGAGGGTAACGAGTTATCAGCCCCAGCATTTT
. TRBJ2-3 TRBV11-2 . CASSLESGLTDTQYF TGTGCCAGCAGCTTAGAAAGTGGCCTCACAGATACGCAGTATTTT
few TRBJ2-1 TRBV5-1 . CASSLARLAGGYNEQFF TGCGCCAGCAGCTTGGCGCGTCTAGCCGGCGGCTACAATGAGCAGTTCTTC
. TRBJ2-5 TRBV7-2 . CASSSDWGQETQYF TGTGCCAGCAGCTCCGACTGGGGGCAAGAGACCCAGTACTTC
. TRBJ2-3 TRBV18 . CASSPPRTDTQYF TGTGCCAGCTCACCGCCCCGAACAGATACGCAGTATTTT
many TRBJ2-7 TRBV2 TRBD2 CASSGPSGRYEQYF TGTGCCAGCAGTGGCCCTAGCGGGAGGTACGAGCAGTACTTC
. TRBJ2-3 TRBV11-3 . CASSYDSAGPDTQYF TGTGCCAGCAGTTACGACAGTGCGGGGCCAGATACGCAGTATTTT
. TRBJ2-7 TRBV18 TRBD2 CASSPGGGEQYF TGTGCCAGCTCACCCGGGGGGGGCGAGCAGTACTTC
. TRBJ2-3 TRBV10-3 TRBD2 CAISEGLAGRTDTQYF TGTGCCATCAGTGAAGGACTAGCGGGACGCACAGATACGCAGTATTTT
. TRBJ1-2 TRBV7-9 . CASSLVETVYGYTF TGTGCCAGCAGCTTAGTGGAGACAGTGTATGGCTACACCTTC
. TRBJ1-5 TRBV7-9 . CAPGPDLNQPQHF TGTGCCCCAGGCCCTGACCTCAATCAGCCCCAGCATTTT
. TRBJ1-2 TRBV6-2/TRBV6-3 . CASSFRRGSETNYGYTF TGTGCCAGCAGTTTCCGCAGGGGCAGCGAAACTAACTATGGCTACACCTTC
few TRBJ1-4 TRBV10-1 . CASRTGKLFF TGCGCCAGCAGGACGGGTAAACTGTTTTTT
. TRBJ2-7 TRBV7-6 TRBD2 CASSSMNEAGDEQYF TGTGCCAGCAGCTCCATGAATGAAGCGGGAGACGAGCAGTACTTC
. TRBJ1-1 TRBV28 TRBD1 CASREGQRNTEAFF TGTGCCAGCAGAGAGGGACAGCGTAACACTGAAGCTTTCTTT
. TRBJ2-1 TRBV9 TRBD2 CASSVAFGGYNEQFF TGTGCCAGCAGCGTAGCTTTCGGGGGGTACAATGAGCAGTTCTTC
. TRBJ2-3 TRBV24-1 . CATRGSVTDTQYF TGTGCCACCAGGGGTAGCGTAACAGATACGCAGTATTTT
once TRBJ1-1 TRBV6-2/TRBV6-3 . CASSPGQAPNTEAFF TGTGCCAGCAGTCCCGGACAAGCGCCGAACACTGAAGCTTTCTTT
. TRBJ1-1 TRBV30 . CAWSVKGMNTEAFF TGTGCCTGGAGTGTGAAGGGGATGAACACTGAAGCTTTCTTT
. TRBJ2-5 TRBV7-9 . CASSLRTAQETQYF TGTGCCAGCAGCTTACGGACAGCACAAGAGACCCAGTACTTC
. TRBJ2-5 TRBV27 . CASSLSTGLQETQYF TGTGCCAGCAGTTTATCCACAGGGTTACAAGAGACCCAGTACTTC
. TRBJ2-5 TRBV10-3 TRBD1 CAISLTGGWETQYF TGTGCCATCAGCCTGACAGGGGGCTGGGAGACCCAGTACTTC
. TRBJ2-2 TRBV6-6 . CASRLAGGGELFF TGTGCCAGCCGGCTAGCTGGGGGCGGGGAGCTGTTTTTT